This T cell receptor (beta chain) was retrieved from a study of control samples from healthy donors and cancer patients. Germline-derived CDR1 and CDR2 are SNHLY and FYNNEI. The CDR3 runs 13 residues. J was trimmed by 4 bases and V by 6 bases; bases with no gene match: 5. Generated by immunoSEQ multiplex PCR, the TCRdb table keeps only in-frame clones and is missing some. The table lists roughly 120,000 clones, just over 90% of them singletons. In this sample, this clone turned up once. Sequenced: blood. The gene calls are TRBV2 and TRBJ2-5; 7 bases align to TRBD2. This TCR was sampled from a woman aged 18-29 years in good health. The CDR3 here is CASRYRLAETQYF. CDR3 bases: TGTGCCAGCAGGTACAGACTAGCAGAGACCCAGTACTTC.